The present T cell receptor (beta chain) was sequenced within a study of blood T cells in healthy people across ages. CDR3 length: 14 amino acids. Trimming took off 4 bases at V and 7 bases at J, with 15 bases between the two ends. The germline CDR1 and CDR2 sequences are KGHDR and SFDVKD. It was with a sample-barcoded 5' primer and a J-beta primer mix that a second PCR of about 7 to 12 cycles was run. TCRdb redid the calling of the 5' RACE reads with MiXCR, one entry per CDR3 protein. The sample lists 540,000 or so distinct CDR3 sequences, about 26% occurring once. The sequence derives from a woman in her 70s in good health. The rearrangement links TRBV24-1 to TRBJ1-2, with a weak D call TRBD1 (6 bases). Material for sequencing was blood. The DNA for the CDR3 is TGTGCCACCAGTGAGGGCTCCGGGACAAGTGGCTACACCTTC. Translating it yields CATSEGSGTSGYTF.